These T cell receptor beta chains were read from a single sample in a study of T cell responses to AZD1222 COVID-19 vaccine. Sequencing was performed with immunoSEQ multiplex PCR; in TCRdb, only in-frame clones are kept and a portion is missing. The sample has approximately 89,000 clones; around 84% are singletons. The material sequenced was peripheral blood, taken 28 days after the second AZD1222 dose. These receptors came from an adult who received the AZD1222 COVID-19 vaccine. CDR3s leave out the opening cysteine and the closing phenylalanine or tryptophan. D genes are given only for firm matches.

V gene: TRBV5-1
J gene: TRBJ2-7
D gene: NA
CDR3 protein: ASSLTTGDSYEQY

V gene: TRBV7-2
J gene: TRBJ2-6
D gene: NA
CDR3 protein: ASSTTGTGANVLT

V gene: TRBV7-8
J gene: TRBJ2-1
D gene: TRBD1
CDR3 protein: ASSRTGDTAYYNEQF

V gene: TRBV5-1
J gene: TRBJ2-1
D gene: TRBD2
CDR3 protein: ASSLSGSSYNEQF

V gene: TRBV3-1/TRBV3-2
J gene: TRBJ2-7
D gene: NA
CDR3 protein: ASSQDLAVYEQY

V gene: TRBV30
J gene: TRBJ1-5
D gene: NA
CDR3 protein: AWSGTPNQPQH

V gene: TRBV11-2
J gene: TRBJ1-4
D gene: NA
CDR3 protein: ASSFQPGPWNEKLF

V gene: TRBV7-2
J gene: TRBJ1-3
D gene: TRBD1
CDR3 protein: ASSATGGASGNTIY

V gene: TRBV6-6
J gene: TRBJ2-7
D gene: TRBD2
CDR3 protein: ASSERDLSYEQY

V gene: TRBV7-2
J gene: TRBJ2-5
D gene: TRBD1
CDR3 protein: ASSPGQGEKETQY